This T cell receptor (beta chain) came from a study of response to subunit inactivated influenza vaccine. General study points: It was suggested by the authors that few new T cells are recruited by each seasonal influenza vaccination.

This clonotype was counted between two and nine times. Its antigen is unidentified. V trimming: 7 bases; J trimming: 2 bases; junction bases outside the gene matches: 4. This CDR3 region has 13 residues. Per germline, CDR1 ENHRY and CDR2 SYGVKD. MiXCR was run by TCRdb on the RT-PCR reads, yielding one entry per CDR3 protein. The data show hundreds of thousands of distinct CDR3 sequences, over 25% seen once. The chain recombines TRBV10-3 with TRBJ2-5; 7 bases fit TRBD1. The material sequenced was CD4+ T cells sorted from PBMCs, taken roughly 5 days after vaccination. This TCR derives from a man in his forties or fifties who received an inactivated influenza vaccine. The chain's CDR3 is CAIKPRGQETQYF. Here the CDR3 DNA reads TGTGCCATCAAGCCCAGGGGGCAAGAGACCCAGTACTTC.